The 30 T cell receptor beta chains below all came from one sample that was sequenced in a study of shared clonotypes between healthy human individuals. Assay used: immunoSEQ multiplex PCR; TCRdb lists only in-frame clones, some missing. This sample yields about 1.5 million clones, of which nearly 99% are seen a single time; approximately 0.44% belongs to the top ten. The sample was naive CD4+ T cells sorted from blood. As to subset: CD45RA+ positively selected. Receptors originate from a man aged 30-40 years in good health.

The V and J genes are TRBV6-1 and TRBJ2-1, with D possibly TRBD1 on 5 matching bases. CDR3 length: 13 residues. The V and J ends lost 2 bases and 10 bases respectively, with 12 bases between them. Per germline, CDR1 MNHNS and CDR2 SASEGT. The CDR3 DNA is TGTGCCAGCAGTGAAAGGGGCCCCGCGGAGCAGTTCTTC. It translates to CASSERGPAEQFF.

The chain uses TRBV5-1 and TRBJ1-1; possible D gene TRBD1, 6 bases. Per the germline V gene, CDR1 is SGHRS and CDR2 is YFSETQ. This CDR3 is 15 amino acids long. The ends were cut back, 0 bases at V and 1 base at J, with 10 bases in the middle. In DNA, the CDR3 is TGCGCCAGCAGCTTGGACAGGGTAGGGAACACTGAAGCTTTCTTT. As protein: CASSLDRVGNTEAFF.

This sequence joins TRBV6-4 and TRBJ2-3; the match to TRBD2 covers 10 bases. The length of the CDR3 is 16 residues. Looked up from germline, CDR1 is MRHNA and CDR2 is SNTAGT. With V trimmed by 6 bases and J by 2 bases, 8 bases remained unmatched. DNA for the CDR3: TGTGCCAGCAGGGGAATACTAGCGGGGATCACAGATACGCAGTATTTT. It translates to CASRGILAGITDTQYF.

This clone has only one observation. V gene TRBV7-2 combines with J gene TRBJ2-7, with TRBD1 as a possible D gene (6 bases). The CDR3 is made up of 13 amino acids. Trimming took off 6 bases at V and 3 bases at J, with 12 bases between the two ends. Per germline, CDR1 SGHTA and CDR2 FQGNSA. CDR3 loop: CASRQTGNYEQYF. CDR3 coding DNA: TGTGCCAGCAGACAAACAGGGAACTACGAGCAGTACTTC.

The chain joins TRBV28 to TRBJ1-1; D might be TRBD1 (5 bases). The CDR3 totals 15 residues. Looked up from germline, CDR1 is MDHEN and CDR2 is SYDVKM. Trimming stripped 4 bases from V and 1 base from J, with 13 bases between. The CDR3 protein is CASSSLGDQNTEAFF. Written as DNA, the CDR3 is TGTGCCAGCAGTTCCCTAGGGGACCAGAACACTGAAGCTTTCTTT.

The chain uses TRBV18 and TRBJ2-7; D tentatively reads TRBD1 or TRBD2 (5 bases each). The V end lost 2 bases, the J end lost 0 bases, and 11 bases lay between the germline ends. The length of the CDR3 is 15 residues. Germline CDR1 KGHSH, CDR2 LQKENI. The CDR3 loop reads CASSPLGESSYEQYF. The CDR3 DNA reads as TGTGCCAGCTCACCATTGGGGGAGAGCTCCTACGAGCAGTACTTC. Complete variable domain (other parts from reference TRBV18 and TRBJ2-7): NAGVMQNPRHLVRRRGQEARLRCSPMKGHSHVYWYRQLPEEGLKFMVYLQKENIIDESGMPKERFSAEFPKEGPSILRIQQVVRGDSAAYFCASSPLGESSYEQYFGPGTRLTVT.

The rearrangement joins TRBV7-6 to TRBJ2-7; perhaps TRBD2 as D (6 bases). Germline CDR1 reads SGHVS; CDR2 reads FNYEAQ. Trimming shortened V by 5 bases and J by 1 base, and 12 bases separated the two germline ends. The CDR3 covers 14 residues. The CDR3 sequence is CASSPSGLSYEQYF. The DNA of the CDR3 is TGTGCCAGCAGCCCCAGCGGGCTGTCCTACGAGCAGTACTTC.

This clone has just one count. The chain combines TRBV19 with TRBJ2-3; D is perhaps TRBD2 (5 bases). Trimming cost V 6 bases and J 2 bases, with 15 bases left between them. This CDR3 contains 15 residues. Looked up from germline, CDR1 is LNHDA and CDR2 is SQIVND (reference sequence). For the CDR3, the DNA is TGTGCCAGTAGCCGTGAAGGACTCAACACAGATACGCAGTATTTT. Translating it yields CASSREGLNTDTQYF. Filled out from reference TRBV19 and TRBJ2-3, the complete variable domain reads DGGITQSPKYLFRKEGQNVTLSCEQNLNHDAMYWYRQDPGQGLRLIYYSQIVNDFQKGDIAEGYSVSREKKESFPLTVTSAQKNPTAFYLCASSREGLNTDTQYFGPGTRLTVL.

The chain uses TRBV28 and TRBJ1-1; D is unresolved. Between the trimmed V and J ends, which lost 6 bases and 1 base, there was a span of 9 bases. This CDR3 region has 13 residues. Germline-derived CDR1 and CDR2 are MDHEN and SYDVKM. The CDR3 DNA is TGTGCCAGCAGGGGGAATGGGAACACTGAAGCTTTCTTT. Translation: CASRGNGNTEAFF.

This chain joins TRBV7-8 and TRBJ2-3; possible D gene TRBD2, 5 bases. Germline CDR1 is SGHVS and CDR2 is FQNEAQ. V was cut by 1 base and J by 2 bases, with 16 bases left in between. CDR3 length equals 17 residues. As DNA, the CDR3 is TGTGCCAGCAGCTTAGTCCCGGGGTTTCATCTCACAGATACGCAGTATTTT. Its protein is CASSLVPGFHLTDTQYF.

V usage is TRBV7-2 and J usage is TRBJ2-7; D call uncertain. CDR1 SGHTA and CDR2 FQGNSA come from the germline V gene. Trimming cost V 2 bases and J 5 bases, with 7 bases left between them. The CDR3 covers 12 residues. CDR3: CASSLMIHEQYF. DNA for the CDR3: TGTGCCAGCAGCTTAATGATCCACGAGCAGTACTTC.

This clone occurred a few times. The chain is built from TRBV2 and TRBJ1-1, with D perhaps TRBD1 (5 bases). CDR1 is SNHLY, CDR2 FYNNEI, per germline. Trimming took off 3 bases at V and 4 bases at J, with 15 bases between the two ends. The CDR3 consists of 15 residues. DNA of the CDR3: TGTGCCAGCAGTGACCCGCGGGGCTTGGCCACTGAAGCTTTCTTT. This translates into CASSDPRGLATEAFF.

This chain connects TRBV2 to TRBJ2-3; TRBD2 aligns across 9 bases. The CDR3 is 16 residues long. Trimming took 4 bases from V and 4 from J; bases not matched to a gene: 9. Germline CDR1 and CDR2: SNHLY and FYNNEI. CDR3 nucleotides: TGTGCCAGCAGTGGCTATAGCGGGGGAGGCGCAGATACGCAGTATTTT. It codes for CASSGYSGGGADTQYF.

The chain couples TRBV7-6 to TRBJ2-7; D is tentatively TRBD1 or TRBD2 (6 bases each). This CDR3 spans 14 amino acids. CDR1 and CDR2 from the germline V gene are SGHVS and FNYEAQ. The V end lost 3 bases, the J end lost 0 bases, and 9 bases lay between the germline ends. The CDR3 DNA follows: TGTGCCAGCAGCTTGCGGGACACCTCCTACGAGCAGTACTTC. Translated, it gives CASSLRDTSYEQYF.

The chain is built from TRBV7-3 and TRBJ2-2, with D possibly matching TRBD2 (6 bases). Trimming left V 4 bases short and J 3 bases short, with 15 bases between. The CDR3 has 16 amino acids. The germline V gene encodes CDR1 SGHTA and CDR2 FQGTGA. CDR3 bases: TGTGCCAGCAGCTCCCGACTAGGGCGGGACACCGGGGAGCTGTTTTTT. The encoded protein is CASSSRLGRDTGELFF. Supplemented by reference TRBV7-3 and TRBJ2-2, the full variable domain reads GAGVSQTPSNKVTEKGKYVELRCDPISGHTALYWYRQSLGQGPEFLIYFQGTGAADDSGLPNDRFFAVRPEGSVSTLKIQRTERGDSAVYLCASSSRLGRDTGELFFGEGSRLTVL.

The rearrangement uses TRBV5-4 and TRBJ2-3, with 12 nucleotides matching TRBD2. CDR3 length equals 19 residues. V shed 4 bases, J shed 3 bases, and the junction held 15 bases outside the gene matches. The germline V gene encodes CDR1 SGHNT and CDR2 YYREEE (reference sequence). The CDR3 loop reads CASSHVVLTSGSHTDTQYF. The CDR3 DNA is TGTGCCAGCAGCCACGTAGTCCTGACTAGCGGGAGTCATACAGATACGCAGTATTTT. The full variable domain, in which reference TRBV5-4 and TRBJ2-3 provide the parts outside the CDR3, is ETGVTQSPTHLIKTRGQQVTLRCSSQSGHNTVSWYQQALGQGPQFIFQYYREEENGRGNFPPRFSGLQFPNYSSELNVNALELDDSALYLCASSHVVLTSGSHTDTQYFGPGTRLTVL.

The chain links TRBV7-9 to TRBJ2-1, with TRBD1 identical over 9 bases. CDR1 and CDR2 (germline): SEHNR, FQNEAQ (reference sequence). The CDR3 runs 15 residues. V lost 7 bases, J lost 5 bases, and 9 bases stayed unmatched. The CDR3 bases are TGTGCCAGCAACAACCGGGACAGGGACCACAATGAGCAGTTCTTC. Protein product: CASNNRDRDHNEQFF.

V and J are TRBV14 and TRBJ2-7; no definite D call. V lost 6 bases to trimming and J lost 4 bases, with 7 bases between them. Germline values: CDR1 SGHDN, CDR2 FVKESK. The CDR3 runs 11 residues. This CDR3 is CASSSTYEQYF. CDR3 in DNA: TGTGCCAGCAGTTCAACGTACGAGCAGTACTTC.

The chain has TRBV6-5 and TRBJ1-2; 8 bases agree with TRBD1. Germline CDR1 and CDR2: MNHEY and SVGAGI. The CDR3 spans 16 residues. The V segment lost 0 bases and the J segment 5 bases; nucleotides outside the gene matches: 8. CDR3 sequence: CASSYSTGDLGYGYTF. CDR3 nucleotides: TGTGCCAGCAGTTACTCGACAGGGGATCTTGGTTATGGCTACACCTTC.

The V call is TRBV7-3, the J call TRBJ1-1; 8 bases are a match to TRBD1. This CDR3 region has 14 residues. CDR1 and CDR2 from the germline V gene are SGHTA and FQGTGA. Losses at the gene ends were 5 bases for V and 8 bases for J; bases not matched to a gene: 10. CDR3 protein: CASSPNPQGEEAFF. CDR3 nucleotides: TGTGCCAGCAGCCCCAATCCACAGGGGGAGGAAGCTTTCTTT.

This chain links TRBV7-8 with TRBJ2-1; 8 bases fit TRBD2. The CDR3 covers 16 residues. From germline, CDR1 is SGHVS and CDR2 FQNEAQ. After removal of 5 bases from V and 3 bases from J, the junction contained 9 bases not matched to a gene. CDR3 amino acids: CASSHLGGRNYNEQFF. The CDR3 coding sequence is TGTGCCAGCAGCCATTTGGGCGGGAGGAACTACAATGAGCAGTTCTTC.

This chain connects TRBV9 to TRBJ2-7; 7 nucleotides agree with TRBD2. This CDR3 comprises 13 residues. The germline CDR1 and CDR2 sequences are SGDLS and YYNGEE. Trimming removed 2 bases from V and 4 bases from J; junction bases left unmatched: 3. This CDR3 is CASSVAGEYEQYF. For the CDR3, the DNA is TGTGCCAGCAGCGTCGCGGGAGAGTACGAGCAGTACTTC.

The chain has TRBV5-1 and TRBJ2-7; 11 bases align to TRBD2. Trimming took 5 bases from V and 0 from J; bases not matched to a gene: 4. This CDR3 is built from 15 residues. Germline V gene sequence: CDR1 SGHRS, CDR2 YFSETQ. The chain's CDR3 is CASRMGLAASYEQYF. The CDR3 bases are TGCGCCAGCAGGATGGGACTAGCGGCCTCCTACGAGCAGTACTTC. Complete variable domain (other parts from reference TRBV5-1 and TRBJ2-7): KAGVTQTPRYLIKTRGQQVTLSCSPISGHRSVSWYQQTPGQGLQFLFEYFSETQRNKGNFPGRFSGRQFSNSRSEMNVSTLELGDSALYLCASRMGLAASYEQYFGPGTRLTVT.

In regard to this clone: Other nucleotide sequences in the sample specify the same CDR3. This rearrangement joins TRBV6-5 to TRBJ2-3; D not resolved. Trimming pared 6 bases from V and 5 bases from J, leaving 6 bases between. The V gene's germline CDR1 is MNHEY and CDR2 SVGAGI. This CDR3 has 11 amino acids. DNA of the CDR3: TGTGCCAGCAGCCTCGGAGATACGCAGTATTTT. It specifies CASSLGDTQYF.

V gene TRBV28 combines with J gene TRBJ2-7; a weak D match, TRBD1 (7 bases). CDR1 and CDR2 (germline): MDHEN, SYDVKM. The CDR3 consists of 12 residues. V was clipped by 8 bases and J by 3 bases, with 11 bases between them. Written as DNA, the CDR3 is TGTGCCAGCTGTCAGGGGGGCTACGAGCAGTACTTC. As protein: CASCQGGYEQYF.

The rearrangement links TRBV5-4 to TRBJ2-7; perhaps D is TRBD1 or TRBD2 (5 bases each). In germline, CDR1 is SGHNT, CDR2 YYREEE (reference sequence). The length of the CDR3 is 13 residues. The V end lost 4 bases, the J end lost 0 bases, and 8 bases lay between the germline ends. CDR3 residues: CASSRDASYEQYF. The DNA of the CDR3 is TGTGCCAGCAGCCGGGACGCCTCCTACGAGCAGTACTTC.

The rearrangement uses TRBV6-1 and TRBJ2-7; D could derive from TRBD1 or TRBD2 (5 bases each). The CDR3 has 18 residues. V lost 2 bases and J lost 0, with 20 bases in between. Germline V lookup: CDR1 MNHNS, CDR2 SASEGT. For the CDR3, the DNA is TGTGCCAGCAGTGAAACGTTGCAGGGAGCCTCCTCCTCCTACGAGCAGTACTTC. Encoded protein: CASSETLQGASSSYEQYF.

The chain is built from TRBV5-1 and TRBJ2-7, with D maybe TRBD2 (5 bases). The CDR3 covers 16 residues. Deletions cut 1 base from V and 2 bases from J, with 16 bases between. CDR1 and CDR2 from the germline V gene are SGHRS and YFSETQ. The CDR3 sequence is CASSLSSGVSPYEQYF. DNA for the CDR3: TGCGCCAGCAGCTTGAGTTCCGGGGTCAGCCCCTACGAGCAGTACTTC.

This chain joins TRBV10-3 and TRBJ1-2; D is undetermined. The CDR3 runs to 10 residues. Trimming took 6 bases from V and 6 from J, leaving 5 bases between them. Looked up from germline, CDR1 is ENHRY and CDR2 is SYGVKD. CDR3: CAISDHGYTF. The CDR3 DNA is TGTGCCATCAGCGACCATGGCTACACCTTC.

The genes are TRBV7-9 and TRBJ1-2; TRBD1 matches 7 bases. From germline, CDR1 is SEHNR and CDR2 FQNEAQ (reference sequence). V shed 5 bases, J shed 2 bases, and the junction held 8 bases outside the gene matches. The CDR3 runs 15 residues. CDR3: CASSRRTGANYGYTF. For the CDR3, the DNA is TGTGCCAGCAGCCGCCGCACAGGGGCCAACTATGGCTACACCTTC.